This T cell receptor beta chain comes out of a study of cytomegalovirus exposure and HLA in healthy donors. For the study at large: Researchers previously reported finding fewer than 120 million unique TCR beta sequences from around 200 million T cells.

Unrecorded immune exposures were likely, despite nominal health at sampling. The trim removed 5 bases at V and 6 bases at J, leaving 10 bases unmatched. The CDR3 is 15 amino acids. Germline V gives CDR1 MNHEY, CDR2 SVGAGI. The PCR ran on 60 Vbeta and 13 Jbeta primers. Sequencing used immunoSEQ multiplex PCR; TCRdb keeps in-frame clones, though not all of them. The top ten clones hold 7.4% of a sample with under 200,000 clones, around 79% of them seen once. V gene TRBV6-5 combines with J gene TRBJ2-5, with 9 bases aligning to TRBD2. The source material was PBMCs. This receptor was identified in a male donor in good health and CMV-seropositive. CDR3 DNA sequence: TGTGCCAGCAGTGCCCTTAGCGGGGGCTCGAAGACCCAGTACTTC. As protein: CASSALSGGSKTQYF.